This TCR beta chain is drawn from a study of cytomegalovirus exposure and HLA in healthy donors (TCRdb year 2017). General notes on the study: According to a later analysis, one platform produced both the roughly 120 validation repertoires and the roughly 640 repertoires of the first cohort. The aim of the study was to test whether cataloging public T cell receptors could identify signatures of past pathogen exposure. Besides the first cohort of 666 subjects, a separate validation cohort made up of 90 to 150 different subjects was used. The study combined high-throughput TCR immunosequencing, statistical association of individual TCRs with disease status, and machine learning to predict cytomegalovirus infection status. General study outcomes and caveats: In vitro tests confirmed that a few of the cytomegalovirus-associated TCR beta chains recognize cytomegalovirus antigens. In both the original and validation cohorts, the classifier was reported to diagnose cytomegalovirus status with high specificity and sensitivity. A later analysis had no HLA typing for the validation cohort, so co-occurrence there was scored across all 130 or so repertoires. Most TCR sequences were seen in very few donors, while some public TCRs were found in many individuals. Of the cluster scores, 90% to 95% were above 0 in a later analysis, which found that TCRs clustered in the first cohort also tended to co-occur in the 90 to 150 validation repertoires. In the study, about 150 TCR beta chains were listed as associated with cytomegalovirus. It was suggested by the authors that the approach could potentially be generalized to other disease states and immunological phenotypes.

In regard to this clone: Its antigen is currently not known. No much larger clonotype is one base removed from it; base qualities were not supplied.

V and J lose 4 bases and 1 base, and a span of 23 bases separates them. The CDR3 measures 18 amino acids from cysteine to phenylalanine. Of all the DNA, just the CDR3 is kept, 54 bases in frame from base 1. CDR1 and CDR2, looked up from the germline V gene, are SGHDT and YYEEEE. The donors were included in the validation cohort of some 120 subjects, a group kept apart from the roughly 730-subject first cohort. Libraries were constructed by the immunoSEQ multiplex PCR assay. The paper's data handling went like this. A statistical classification framework was built for diagnosing cytomegalovirus status from the catalog of TCR beta chain sequences. In TCRdb, the immuneACCESS table is reduced to in-frame sequences with V and J assigned. These tables do not hold every clone; where another copy was compared, an unresolved V gene accounts for under half, and the others remain unexplained. The D gene and trimming were derived from the DNA, and the V and J assignments and clone size from that table. The sample profile shows approximately 140,000 clones; about 86% of them were found once. Nearly 3% of the sample is held by the ten biggest clonotypes.

The sequencing input was PBMCs. Here the chain combines TRBV5-6 and TRBJ1-1; TRBD1 might be the D gene, on 6 matching bases. The clonotype comes from a man between 18 and 29 years old in good health and CMV-seronegative. The DNA sequence follows: TGTGCCAGCAGCCTTTCCGGACAGCGGACGCCAGAGAACACTGAAGCTTTCTTT. Its protein reads: CASSLSGQRTPENTEAFF.